This T cell receptor (beta chain) was recorded in a study of T cell responses to AZD1222 COVID-19 vaccine. Libraries were prepared by immunoSEQ multiplex PCR; TCRdb keeps only in-frame clonotypes and omits some of them. The repertoire consists of over 45,000 clones, with around 85% occurring once and the leading ten covering more than 13%. General study findings and limits: Baseline serostatus was positive in only six AZD1222 recipients. Scientists sampled the repertoires only once the peak T cell response had passed. The study found Spike-specific TCR breadth and depth rose after two AZD1222 doses.

This CDR3 contains 17 residues. Germline loops: CDR1 SGHKS, CDR2 YYEKEE (reference sequence). In the case of this clone: Its target is not known. Germline is not matched at one junction end, which may reflect a read error.

This TCR was recovered from an adult in good health. This rearrangement joins TRBV5-5 to TRBJ2-7; D is perhaps TRBD1 (6 bases). The source material was peripheral blood, sampled on day 0 of AZD1222 vaccination. The CDR3 sequence is CASSHSRTGLSSFEQYF. CDR3 nucleotides: TGTGCCAGCAGCCACAGCAGAACAGGGTTATCCTCCTTCGAGCAGTACTTC.